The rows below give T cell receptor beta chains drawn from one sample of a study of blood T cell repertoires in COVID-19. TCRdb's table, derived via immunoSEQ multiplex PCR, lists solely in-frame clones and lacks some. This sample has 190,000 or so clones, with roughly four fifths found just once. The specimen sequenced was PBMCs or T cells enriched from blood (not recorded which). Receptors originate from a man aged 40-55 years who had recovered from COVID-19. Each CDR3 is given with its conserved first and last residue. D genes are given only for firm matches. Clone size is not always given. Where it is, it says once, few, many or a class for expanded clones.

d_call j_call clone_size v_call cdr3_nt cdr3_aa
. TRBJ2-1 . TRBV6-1 TGTGCCAGCAGTGGCCGGAGGAGGGGTGTTACCAATGAGCAGTTCTTC CASSGRRRGVTNEQFF
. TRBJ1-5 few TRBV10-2 TGCGCCAGCAGTGAGACAGGGAATCAGCCCCAGCATTTT CASSETGNQPQHF
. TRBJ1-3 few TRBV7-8 TGTGCCAGCAGCCCCTACCTCAAGACAGCAGGTGCCTCTGGAAACACCATATATTTT CASSPYLKTAGASGNTIYF
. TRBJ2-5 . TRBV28 TGTGCCAGCACGGTCAGGGGAGAGACCCAGTACTTC CASTVRGETQYF
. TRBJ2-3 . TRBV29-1 TGCAGCGCCTCGACTAGCACAGATACGCAGTATTTT CSASTSTDTQYF
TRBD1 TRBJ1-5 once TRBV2 TGTGCCAGCAGTGAGGAGGGGGCGAGCAATCAGCCCCAGCATTTT CASSEEGASNQPQHF
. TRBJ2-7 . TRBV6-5 TGTGCCAGCAGTTACTCTGGTGCTACCTACGAGCAGTACTTC CASSYSGATYEQYF
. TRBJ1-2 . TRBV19 TGTGCCAGTAGTATAGAAGTTAAAGGTAGCCCCTATGGCTACACCTTC CASSIEVKGSPYGYTF
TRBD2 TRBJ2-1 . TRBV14 TGTGCCAGCAGCCAAGATCAAACTAGCGGCTACAATGAGCAGTTCTTC CASSQDQTSGYNEQFF
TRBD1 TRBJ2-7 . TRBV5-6 TGTGCCAGCACCCGGACAGGGCGATACGAGCAGTACTTC CASTRTGRYEQYF
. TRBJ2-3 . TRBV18 TGTGCCAGCTCCCTCCAGAAGACTAGTCAAGGCCCCACAGATACGCAGTATTTT CASSLQKTSQGPTDTQYF
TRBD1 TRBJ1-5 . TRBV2 TGTGCCAGCAGTGAACTGACAGGGGGGTACCAGCCCCAGCATTTT CASSELTGGYQPQHF
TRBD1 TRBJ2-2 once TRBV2 TGTGCCAGCAGTGAAGGGACAGGCTCCGGGGAGCTGTTTTTT CASSEGTGSGELFF
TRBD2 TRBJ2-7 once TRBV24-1 TGTGCCACCAGTGATTCCAGTAGCGGGTCCTCCTACGAGCAGTACTTC CATSDSSSGSSYEQYF
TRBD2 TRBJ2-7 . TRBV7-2 TGTGCCAGCAGGTCTAGCGGATACGAGCAGTACTTC CASRSSGYEQYF
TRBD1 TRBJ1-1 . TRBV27 TGTGCCAGCAGTTTGGCGGACAGGCGCACTGAAGCTTTCTTT CASSLADRRTEAFF
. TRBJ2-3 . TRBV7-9 TGTGCCAGCATCCGAGGAACCCACCCGGGGGCAGATACGCAGTATTTT CASIRGTHPGADTQYF
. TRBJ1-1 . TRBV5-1 TGCGCCAGCAGCTTGGTCCCGGGTGGGAACACTGAAGCTTTCTTT CASSLVPGGNTEAFF
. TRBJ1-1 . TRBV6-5 TGTGCCAGCAGCGACGGGGGGACGGGGAACACTGAAGCTTTCTTT CASSDGGTGNTEAFF
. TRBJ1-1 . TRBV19 TGTGCCAGTAGTATTGCAATCCTAAACACTGAAGCTTTCTTT CASSIAILNTEAFF
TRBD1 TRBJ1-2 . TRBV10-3 TGTGCCATCAGTGAGTCATCCGAACAGGGGATTTACACCTTC CAISESSEQGIYTF
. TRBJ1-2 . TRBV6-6 TGTGCCAGCAGTCAACAGCAGAGTAACTATGGCTACACCTTC CASSQQQSNYGYTF
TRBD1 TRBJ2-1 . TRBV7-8 TGTGCCAGCAGCCGACAGGGCTACAATGAGCAGTTCTTC CASSRQGYNEQFF
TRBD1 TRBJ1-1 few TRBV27 TGTGCCAGCAGTTTGTTCGGGGGGACAGGGGTGCGTCACACTGAAGCTTTCTTT CASSLFGGTGVRHTEAFF
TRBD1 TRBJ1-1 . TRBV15 TGTGCCACCAGCAGTGACCGTCGACAGGGGAGGAGGACTGAAGCTTTCTTT CATSSDRRQGRRTEAFF
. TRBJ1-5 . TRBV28 TGTGCCAGCTGCTACAGGTCTGGGAATCAGCCCCAGCATTTT CASCYRSGNQPQHF
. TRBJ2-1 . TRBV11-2 TGTGCCAGCAGCTTATGGGTTAGCGACTACAATGAGCAGTTCTTC CASSLWVSDYNEQFF
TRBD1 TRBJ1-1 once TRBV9 TGTGCCAGCAGCGTAGCTACGCCAGGGGGGGAAGCTTTCTTT CASSVATPGGEAFF
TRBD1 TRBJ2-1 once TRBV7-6 TGTGCCAGCAGCTTTGCAGGGGGTCTGGGGAATGAGCAGTTCTTC CASSFAGGLGNEQFF
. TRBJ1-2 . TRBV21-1 TGTGCCAGCAGCAAACAACGGGTCTCCAGGGGTGGCCCCTATGGCTACACCTTC CASSKQRVSRGGPYGYTF
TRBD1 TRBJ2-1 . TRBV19 TGTGCCAGTAGCGGGACAGCGACCTACAATGAGCAGTTCTTC CASSGTATYNEQFF
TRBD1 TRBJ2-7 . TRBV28 TGTGCCACCACCAGGGAGGACAGGGGAGGCGAGCAGTACTTC CATTREDRGGEQYF
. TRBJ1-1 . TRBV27 TGTGCCAGCAGTTCATTCCAGAACACTGAAGCTTTCTTT CASSSFQNTEAFF
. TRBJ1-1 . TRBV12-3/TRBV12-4 TGTGCCAGCCGGGGTCCTGAAGCTTTCTTT CASRGPEAFF
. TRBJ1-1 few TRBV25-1 TGTGCCAGCAGTGAACGGGACTTGGCTTTCTTT CASSERDLAFF
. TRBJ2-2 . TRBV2 TGTGCCAGCAGTGCTACCGGGGAGCTGTTTTTT CASSATGELFF
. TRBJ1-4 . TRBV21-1 TGTGCCAGCAGCAAAAGGACAGAGGGTGGAGCAACTAATGAAAAACTGTTTTTT CASSKRTEGGATNEKLFF
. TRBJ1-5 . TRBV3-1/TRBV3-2 TGTGCCAGCAGCCCCGGAGTGAGCAATCAGCCCCAGCATTTT CASSPGVSNQPQHF
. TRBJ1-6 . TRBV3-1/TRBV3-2 TGTGCCAGCACCCCCGCCGGGGGGAATTCACCCCTCCACTTT CASTPAGGNSPLHF
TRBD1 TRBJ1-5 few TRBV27 TGTGCCAGCAGTTTCCGTCCAGGGGGGAAAAGCAATCAGCCCCAGCATTTT CASSFRPGGKSNQPQHF